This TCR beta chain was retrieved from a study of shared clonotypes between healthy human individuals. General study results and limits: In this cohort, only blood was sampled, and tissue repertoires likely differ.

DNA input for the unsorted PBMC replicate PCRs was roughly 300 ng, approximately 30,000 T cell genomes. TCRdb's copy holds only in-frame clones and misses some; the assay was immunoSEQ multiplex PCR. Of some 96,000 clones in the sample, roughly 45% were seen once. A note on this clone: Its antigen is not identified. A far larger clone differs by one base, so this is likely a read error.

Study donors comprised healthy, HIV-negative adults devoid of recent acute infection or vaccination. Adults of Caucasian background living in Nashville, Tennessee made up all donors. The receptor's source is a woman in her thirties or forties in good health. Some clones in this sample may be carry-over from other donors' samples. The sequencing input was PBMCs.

The CDR3: CASSRDSPRNEQYF. The CDR3 DNA sequence: TGTGCCAGCAGCCGGGACAGCCCCCGAAACGAGCAGTACTTC. This chain joins TRBV5-6 and TRBJ2-7; 7 bases map to TRBD1. The ends lost 4 bases at V and 5 bases at J; junction bases unmatched: 9. This CDR3 spans 14 amino acids. The germline V gene has CDR1 SGHDT and CDR2 YYEEEE.